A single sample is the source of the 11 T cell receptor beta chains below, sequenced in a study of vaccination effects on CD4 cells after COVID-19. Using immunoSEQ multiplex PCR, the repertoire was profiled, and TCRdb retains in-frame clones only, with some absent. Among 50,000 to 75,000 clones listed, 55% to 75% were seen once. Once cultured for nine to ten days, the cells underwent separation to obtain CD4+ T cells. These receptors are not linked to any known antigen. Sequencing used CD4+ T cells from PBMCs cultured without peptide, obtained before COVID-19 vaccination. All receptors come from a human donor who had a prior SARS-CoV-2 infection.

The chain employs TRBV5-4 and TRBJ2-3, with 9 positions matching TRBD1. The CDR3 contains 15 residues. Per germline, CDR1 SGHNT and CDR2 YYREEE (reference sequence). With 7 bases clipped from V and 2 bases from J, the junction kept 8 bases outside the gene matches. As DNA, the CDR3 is TGTGCCAGCCAGTCGACAGGGGGTTACACAGATACGCAGTATTTT. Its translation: CASQSTGGYTDTQYF.

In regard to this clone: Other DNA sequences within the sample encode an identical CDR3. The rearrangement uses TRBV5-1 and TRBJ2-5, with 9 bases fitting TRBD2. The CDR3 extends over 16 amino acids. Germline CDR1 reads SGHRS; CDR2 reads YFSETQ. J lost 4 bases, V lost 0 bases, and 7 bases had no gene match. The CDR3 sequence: CASSLGLAGVGETQYF. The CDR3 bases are TGCGCCAGCAGCTTGGGGTTAGCGGGAGTAGGAGAGACCCAGTACTTC.

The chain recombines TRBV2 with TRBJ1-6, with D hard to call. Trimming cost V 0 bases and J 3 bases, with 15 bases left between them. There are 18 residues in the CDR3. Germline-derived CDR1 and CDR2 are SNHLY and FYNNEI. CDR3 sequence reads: CASSEAPRGNSYNSPLHF. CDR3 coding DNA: TGTGCCAGCAGTGAAGCTCCTCGGGGAAACAGCTATAATTCACCCCTCCACTTT.

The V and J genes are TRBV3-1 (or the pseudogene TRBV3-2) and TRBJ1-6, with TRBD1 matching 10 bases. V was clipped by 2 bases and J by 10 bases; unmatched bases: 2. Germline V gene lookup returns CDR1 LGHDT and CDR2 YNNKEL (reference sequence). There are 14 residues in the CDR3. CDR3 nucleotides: TGTGCCAGCAGCCAAAGGACAGGGGGGTCACCCCTCCACTTT. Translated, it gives CASSQRTGGSPLHF.

CDR3 sequence (DNA): TGTGCCAGTAGTCCCCGGACTAGCGGGAACAATGAGCAGTTCTTC. Protein product: CASSPRTSGNNEQFF. The V gene is TRBV19, the J gene TRBJ2-1; 12 bases match TRBD2. Germline values: CDR1 LNHDA, CDR2 SQIVND (reference sequence). This CDR3 spans 15 amino acids. Unmatched junction bases numbered 4, after V lost 5 bases and J lost 5 bases.

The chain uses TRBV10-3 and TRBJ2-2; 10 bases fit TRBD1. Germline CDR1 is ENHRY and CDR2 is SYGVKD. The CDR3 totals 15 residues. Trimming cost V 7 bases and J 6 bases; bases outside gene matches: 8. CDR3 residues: CAITAGQGGSGELFF. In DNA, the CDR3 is TGTGCCATCACCGCAGGACAGGGGGGGTCCGGGGAGCTGTTTTTT.

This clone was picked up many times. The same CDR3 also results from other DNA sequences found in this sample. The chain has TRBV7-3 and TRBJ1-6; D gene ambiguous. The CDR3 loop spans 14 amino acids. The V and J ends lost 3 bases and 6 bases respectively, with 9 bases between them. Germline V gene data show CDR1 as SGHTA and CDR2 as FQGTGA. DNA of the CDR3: TGTGCCAGCAGCTTGCGGGGAGGTAATTCACCCCTCCACTTT. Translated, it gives CASSLRGGNSPLHF.

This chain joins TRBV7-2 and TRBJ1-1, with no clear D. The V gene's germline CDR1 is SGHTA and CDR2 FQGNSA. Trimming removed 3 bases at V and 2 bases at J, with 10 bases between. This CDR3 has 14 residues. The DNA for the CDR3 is TGTGCCAGCAGCTTCCATAGACGAAACACTGAAGCTTTCTTT. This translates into CASSFHRRNTEAFF.

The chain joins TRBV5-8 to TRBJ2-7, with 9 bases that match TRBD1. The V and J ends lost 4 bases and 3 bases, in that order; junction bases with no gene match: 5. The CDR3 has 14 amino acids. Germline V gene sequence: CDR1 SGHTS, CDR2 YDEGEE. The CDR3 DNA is TGTGCCAGCAGCCGTGACAGGGGGATCTACGAGCAGTACTTC. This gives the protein CASSRDRGIYEQYF.

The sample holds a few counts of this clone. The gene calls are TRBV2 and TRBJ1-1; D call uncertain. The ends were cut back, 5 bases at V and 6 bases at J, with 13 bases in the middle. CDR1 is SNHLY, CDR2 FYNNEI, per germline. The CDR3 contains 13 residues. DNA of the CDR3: TGTGCCAGCAGTCGGGAGGGCGTGGCTGAAGCTTTCTTT. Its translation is CASSREGVAEAFF.

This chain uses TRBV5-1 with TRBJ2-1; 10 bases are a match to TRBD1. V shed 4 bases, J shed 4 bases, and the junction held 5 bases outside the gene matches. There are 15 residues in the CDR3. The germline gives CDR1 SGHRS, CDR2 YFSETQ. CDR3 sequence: CASSMDRGMYNEQFF. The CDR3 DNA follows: TGCGCCAGCAGCATGGACAGGGGGATGTACAATGAGCAGTTCTTC. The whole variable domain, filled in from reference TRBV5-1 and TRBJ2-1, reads KAGVTQTPRYLIKTRGQQVTLSCSPISGHRSVSWYQQTPGQGLQFLFEYFSETQRNKGNFPGRFSGRQFSNSRSEMNVSTLELGDSALYLCASSMDRGMYNEQFFGPGTRLTVL.